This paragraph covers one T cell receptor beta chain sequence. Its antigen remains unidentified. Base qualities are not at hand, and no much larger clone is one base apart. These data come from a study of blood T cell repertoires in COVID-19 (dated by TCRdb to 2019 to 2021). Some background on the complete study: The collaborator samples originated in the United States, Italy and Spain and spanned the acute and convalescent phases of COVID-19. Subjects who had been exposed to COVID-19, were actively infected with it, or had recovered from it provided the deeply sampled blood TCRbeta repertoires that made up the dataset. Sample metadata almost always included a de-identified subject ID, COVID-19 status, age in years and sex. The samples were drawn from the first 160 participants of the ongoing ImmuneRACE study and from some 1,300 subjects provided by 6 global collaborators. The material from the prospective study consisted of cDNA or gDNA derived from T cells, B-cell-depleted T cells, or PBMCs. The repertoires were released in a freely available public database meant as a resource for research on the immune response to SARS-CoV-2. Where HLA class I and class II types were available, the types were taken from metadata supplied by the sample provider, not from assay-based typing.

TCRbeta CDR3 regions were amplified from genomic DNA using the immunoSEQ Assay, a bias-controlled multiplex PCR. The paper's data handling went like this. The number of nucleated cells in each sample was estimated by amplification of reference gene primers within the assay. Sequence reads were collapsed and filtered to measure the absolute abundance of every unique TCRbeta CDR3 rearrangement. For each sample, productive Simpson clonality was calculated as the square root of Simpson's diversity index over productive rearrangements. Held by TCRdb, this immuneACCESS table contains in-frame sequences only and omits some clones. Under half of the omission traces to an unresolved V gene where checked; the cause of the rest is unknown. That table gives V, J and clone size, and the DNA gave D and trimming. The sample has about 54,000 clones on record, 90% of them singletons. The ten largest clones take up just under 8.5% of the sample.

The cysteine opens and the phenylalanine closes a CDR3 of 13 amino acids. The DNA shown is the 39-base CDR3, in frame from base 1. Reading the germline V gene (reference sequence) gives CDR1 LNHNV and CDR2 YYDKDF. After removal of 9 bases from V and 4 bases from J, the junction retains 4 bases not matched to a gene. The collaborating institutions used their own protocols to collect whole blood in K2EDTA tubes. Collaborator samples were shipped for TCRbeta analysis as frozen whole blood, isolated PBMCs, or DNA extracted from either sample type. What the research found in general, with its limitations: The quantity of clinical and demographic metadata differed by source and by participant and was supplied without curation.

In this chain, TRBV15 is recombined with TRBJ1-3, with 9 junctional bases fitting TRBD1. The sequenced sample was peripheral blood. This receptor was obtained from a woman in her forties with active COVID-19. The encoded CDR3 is CATKQGAGNTIYF. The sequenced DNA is TGTGCCACTAAACAGGGGGCCGGAAACACCATATATTTT.